The T cell receptor beta chain described here comes from a study of blood T cell repertoires in COVID-19. Across the study: The samples span acute and convalescent COVID-19 from the United States, Italy and Spain. The cDNA or gDNA used as material had been derived from T cells, B-cell-depleted T cells, or PBMCs.

In the study's own analysis: Estimation of nucleated cell counts was performed using reference gene primer amplification. Sequenced by immunoSEQ multiplex PCR; TCRdb stores in-frame clones only, minus some. From that table come the V and J calls and clone size; the DNA was used to work out D and trimming. The table lists some 220,000 clones, 75% to 85% of them singletons. Losses at the gene ends were 1 base for V and 8 bases for J; bases not matched to a gene: 4. The CDR3 runs 13 residues. The germline V gene encodes CDR1 SGHTA and CDR2 FQGNSA. This chain connects TRBV7-2 to TRBJ1-1, with 7 positions matching TRBD1. What was sequenced was peripheral blood. The source is a human donor in a cohort sampled during active COVID-19. The CDR3 spells CASSLGPDREAFF. DNA for the CDR3: TGTGCCAGCAGCTTAGGCCCGGACAGGGAAGCTTTCTTT.